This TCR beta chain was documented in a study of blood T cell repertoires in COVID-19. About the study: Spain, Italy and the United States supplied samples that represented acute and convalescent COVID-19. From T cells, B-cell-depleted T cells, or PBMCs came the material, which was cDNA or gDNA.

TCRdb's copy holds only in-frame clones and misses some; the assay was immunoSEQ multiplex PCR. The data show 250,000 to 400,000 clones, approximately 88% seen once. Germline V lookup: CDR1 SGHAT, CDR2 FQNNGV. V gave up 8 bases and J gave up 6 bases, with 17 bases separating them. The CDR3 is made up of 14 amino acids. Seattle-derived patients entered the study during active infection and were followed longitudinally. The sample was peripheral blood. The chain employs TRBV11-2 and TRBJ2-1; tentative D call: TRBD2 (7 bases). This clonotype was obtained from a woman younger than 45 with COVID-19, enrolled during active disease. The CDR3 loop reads CASARVGGVNEQFF. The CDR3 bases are TGTGCCAGCGCCAGGGTAGGGGGGGTCAATGAGCAGTTCTTC. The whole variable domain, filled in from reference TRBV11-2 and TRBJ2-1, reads EAGVAQSPRYKIIEKRQSVAFWCNPISGHATLYWYQQILGQGPKLLIQFQNNGVVDDSQLPKDRFSAERLKGVDSTLKIQPAKLEDSAVYLCASARVGGVNEQFFGPGTRLTVL.